A single sample gave rise to the 7 T cell receptor beta chains below, sequenced in a study of T cell responses to AZD1222 COVID-19 vaccine. Sequenced by immunoSEQ multiplex PCR; TCRdb stores in-frame clones only, minus some. The profile shows about 170,000 clones, just under 95% of them singletons. The sequencing used peripheral blood, collected on day 0 of AZD1222 vaccination. The receptors were gathered from an adult in good health.

V gene TRBV9 combines with J gene TRBJ1-1, with TRBD1 identical over 7 bases. Trimming took 4 bases from V and 0 from J; bases not matched to a gene: 9. The germline V gene has CDR1 SGDLS and CDR2 YYNGEE. CDR3 length: 16 residues. The CDR3 nucleotides read TGTGCCAGCAGCTCAGGGCCCGGGACAGTGAACACTGAAGCTTTCTTT. Translation gives CASSSGPGTVNTEAFF.

The V gene is TRBV29-1, the J gene TRBJ1-5, with a weak D call TRBD1 (6 bases). This CDR3 is built from 13 residues. Germline CDR1 SQVTM, CDR2 ANQGSEA. The ends were cut back, 6 bases at V and 3 bases at J, with 12 bases in the middle. This chain's CDR3 is CSVGRDTNQPQHF. The CDR3 nucleotides are TGCAGCGTCGGCCGGGACACCAATCAGCCCCAGCATTTT.

DNA for the CDR3: TGTGCCAGCTCACCTTCGCGGAGCAATCAGCCCCAGCATTTT. Its translation: CASSPSRSNQPQHF. The J gene is TRBJ1-5, the V gene TRBV18; D not certain. The germline V gene has CDR1 KGHSH and CDR2 LQKENI. The CDR3 contains 14 residues. Between the trimmed V and J ends, which lost 3 bases and 1 base, there was a span of 7 bases.

This chain connects TRBV5-4 to TRBJ2-7; D is unclear. In germline, CDR1 is SGHNT, CDR2 YYREEE (reference sequence). Deletions cut 4 bases from V and 5 bases from J, with 13 bases between. This CDR3 comprises 13 residues. CDR3 sequence: CASSLDTINEQYF. The CDR3 nucleotides read TGTGCCAGCAGCCTAGACACTATTAACGAGCAGTACTTC.

The chain is built from TRBV15 and TRBJ1-2; 7 bases agree with TRBD1. The V and J ends lost 0 bases and 2 bases, in that order; junction bases with no gene match: 15. Germline V gene sequence: CDR1 LNHNV, CDR2 YYDKDF (reference sequence). The CDR3 loop spans 19 amino acids. The CDR3 region is CATSRETLLRQGINYGYTF. CDR3 nucleotides: TGTGCCACCAGCAGAGAAACGCTTCTAAGACAGGGAATAAACTATGGCTACACCTTC.

CDR3 sequence reads: CASSSQPGVGNQPQHF. In DNA form, the CDR3 reads TGTGCCAGCAGCTCACAGCCGGGGGTCGGCAATCAGCCCCAGCATTTT. The chain links TRBV7-2 to TRBJ1-5; D is possibly TRBD1 (5 bases). The germline gives CDR1 SGHTA, CDR2 FQGNSA. Trimming pared 4 bases from V and 2 bases from J, leaving 15 bases between. The length of the CDR3 is 16 residues.

J is TRBJ1-1 and V is TRBV18, with 10 positions matching TRBD1. The trim removed 3 bases at V and 2 bases at J, leaving 6 bases unmatched. Germline V gene data show CDR1 as KGHSH and CDR2 as LQKENI. CDR3 length: 16 amino acids. This chain's CDR3 is CASSPRDRGPNTEAFF. The CDR3 coding sequence is TGTGCCAGCTCACCTAGGGACAGGGGACCTAACACTGAAGCTTTCTTT.